This T cell receptor (beta chain) comes out of a study of shared clonotypes between healthy human individuals. Study-wide results and limits: Sharing across a handful of donors was seen in 4% to 6.5% of naive CD4 clonotypes.

TCRdb's table, derived via immunoSEQ multiplex PCR, lists solely in-frame clones and lacks some. The table records millions of clones, roughly 93% of them present only once. In the case of this clone: Its antigen is undetermined.

The length of the CDR3 is 16 residues. Per germline, CDR1 SGDLS and CDR2 YYNGEE. With V trimmed by 0 bases and J by 6 bases, 5 bases remained unmatched. What was sequenced was naive CD4+ T cells from PBMCs. The subset was: CD45RA+ positively selected. The TCR sequence derives from a man younger than 35 in good health. Some clones in this sample may be carry-over from other donors' samples. V is TRBV9 and J is TRBJ2-1; 11 positions match TRBD2. CDR3 amino acids: CASSVVVAGGLNEQFF. The CDR3 bases are TGTGCCAGCAGCGTAGTGGTAGCGGGAGGGCTCAATGAGCAGTTCTTC.